A single sample gave rise to the 32 T cell receptor beta chains below, sequenced in a study of blood T cell repertoires in COVID-19. Clones were read by immunoSEQ multiplex PCR, and TCRdb kept only the in-frame ones, dropping some. The sample consists of nearly 250,000 clones, 70% to 90% of them appearing once. The sample taken for sequencing was PBMCs or T cells enriched from blood (not recorded which). These receptors were taken from a man aged 45-60 years who had been exposed to COVID-19.

This rearrangement joins TRBV5-6 to TRBJ2-7; 12 positions match TRBD2. Germline-derived CDR1 and CDR2 are SGHDT and YYEEEE. V dropped 5 bases and J dropped 9; count of bases not matched to a gene: 12. The CDR3 has 15 residues. In nucleotides, the CDR3 is TGTGCCAGCAGGAGCAGACTAGCGGGAGTGATCCCGCAGTACGTC. Translated, it gives CASRSRLAGVIPQYV.

The gene calls are TRBV18 and TRBJ2-1; 7 nucleotides align to TRBD2. Germline V gene sequence: CDR1 KGHSH, CDR2 LQKENI. V gave up 6 bases and J gave up 2 bases; unmatched junction bases: 7. The CDR3 extends over 15 amino acids. The CDR3 DNA sequence: TGTGCCAGCTCCTCATCCAGCGGGACCTACAATGAGCAGTTCTTC. As protein: CASSSSSGTYNEQFF.

This clone was picked up one time. The CDR3 DNA follows: TGTGCCAGCAGCCGCGCGGACGGGGGTGTGGGGGAGCTGTTTTTT. It encodes CASSRADGGVGELFF. The chain joins TRBV7-9 to TRBJ2-2; tentatively, D is TRBD2 (6 bases). CDR1 and CDR2 (germline): SEHNR, FQNEAQ (reference sequence). The germline V and J ends were trimmed by 5 bases and 8 bases, with 18 bases remaining between them. This CDR3 contains 15 residues.

This rearrangement joins TRBV13 to TRBJ1-2; perhaps TRBD1 as D (5 bases). V lost 6 bases, J lost 2 bases, and 13 bases lay in between. CDR1 and CDR2 (germline): PRHDT, FYEKMQ (reference sequence). The CDR3 runs to 14 residues. CDR3 protein: CASSFRRGNYGYTF. The CDR3 region has the DNA TGTGCCAGCAGTTTCCGGAGGGGCAACTATGGCTACACCTTC.

This sequence joins TRBV19 and TRBJ2-3, with TRBD2 matching 10 bases. CDR3 length: 16 residues. Trimming cost V 7 bases and J 4 bases; bases outside gene matches: 11. Germline V gene sequence: CDR1 LNHDA, CDR2 SQIVND (reference sequence). CDR3 amino acids: CASTGLAGAGADTQYF. CDR3 nucleotide sequence: TGTGCCAGTACCGGGCTAGCGGGAGCTGGTGCAGATACGCAGTATTTT.

This clone was detected ten times or more. The gene calls are TRBV4-2 and TRBJ2-7; 12 bases align to TRBD1. The CDR3 has 16 residues. V was pared by 1 base and J by 3 bases, with 4 bases of the junction left unmatched. Per the germline V gene, CDR1 is LGHNA and CDR2 is YNFKEQ. As DNA, the CDR3 is TGTGCCAGCAGCCAAGCGGGACAGGGGGCTAGCTACGAGCAGTACTTC. Protein product: CASSQAGQGASYEQYF.

The gene calls are TRBV30 and TRBJ1-5; no clear D gene. The germline V and J ends were trimmed by 0 bases and 1 base, with 7 bases remaining between them. CDR3 size: 14 residues. CDR1 GTSNPN and CDR2 SVGIG come from the germline V gene (reference sequence). The CDR3 loop reads CAWSVGASNQPQHF. CDR3 in DNA: TGTGCCTGGAGTGTCGGAGCGAGCAATCAGCCCCAGCATTTT.

The rearrangement uses TRBV11-2 and TRBJ2-7; D is possibly TRBD2 (5 bases). V lost 0 bases and J lost 6, with 12 bases in between. The CDR3 contains 14 residues. CDR1 is SGHAT, CDR2 FQNNGV, per germline. The CDR3 DNA reads as TGTGCCAGCAGCTTAGATCTCGGGGTTGGCGAGCAGTACTTC. It yields the protein CASSLDLGVGEQYF.

This clone was seen only once. This CDR3 is also generated by other DNA sequences in the sample. This sequence joins TRBV5-1 and TRBJ1-3; 7 bases agree with TRBD1. V was pared by 4 bases and J by 4 bases, with 2 bases of the junction left unmatched. Looked up from germline, CDR1 is SGHRS and CDR2 is YFSETQ. The CDR3 extends over 13 amino acids. The CDR3, as DNA: TGCGCCAGCAGCCTGGGACAGGGAAACACCATATATTTT. Amino acids: CASSLGQGNTIYF.

The chain links TRBV7-7 to TRBJ2-7; 9 bases align to TRBD1. The CDR3 runs to 14 residues. Per germline, CDR1 SSHAT and CDR2 FNYEAQ (reference sequence). DNA of the CDR3: TGTGCTAGCAGCCACAGACAGGGGGAGCGAGAGCAGTACGTC. Its translation is CASSHRQGEREQYV.

This clone was seen only once. This chain connects TRBV30 to TRBJ1-2; 8 bases are a match to TRBD1. This CDR3 contains 13 residues. Germline V gene data show CDR1 as GTSNPN and CDR2 as SVGIG (reference sequence). The ends lost 0 bases at V and 11 bases at J; junction bases unmatched: 8. The CDR3 bases are TGTGCCTGGAGTGTTGACAGGGGCACTCTGTACACCTTC. This encodes CAWSVDRGTLYTF.

The chain couples TRBV11-3 to TRBJ2-3, with a weak D call TRBD2 (6 bases). V lost 5 bases, J lost 0 bases, and 15 bases lay in between. CDR3 length equals 16 residues. CDR1 and CDR2 (germline): SGHNT, YENEEA. The CDR3 spells CASSPQSLASTDTQYF. The DNA of the CDR3 is TGTGCCAGCAGCCCCCAGTCCCTAGCGAGCACAGATACGCAGTATTTT.

V usage is TRBV9 and J usage is TRBJ1-5; no reliable D call. The V end was cut by 0 bases, the J end by 10 bases, with 11 bases between. The CDR3 length is 13 residues. Germline CDR1 reads SGDLS; CDR2 reads YYNGEE. CDR3 bases: TGTGCCAGCAGCGTAGAGGCCGAGGGACCCCAGCATTTT. This translates into CASSVEAEGPQHF.

This rearrangement joins TRBV10-3 to TRBJ2-7; 8 nucleotides agree with TRBD1. Germline trimming cut 6 bases from V and 2 bases from J; bases unmatched to any gene: 6. Per germline, CDR1 ENHRY and CDR2 SYGVKD. This CDR3 region has 14 residues. The CDR3 nucleotides read TGTGCCATCAGGCGAGACAGGGGCGCCTACGAGCAGTACGTC. Translation: CAIRRDRGAYEQYV.

The genes are TRBV3-1 (or the pseudogene TRBV3-2) and TRBJ1-2; D unclear. Germline lookup yields CDR1 LGHDT and CDR2 YNNKEL (reference sequence). This CDR3 region has 14 residues. The V gene lost 4 bases and the J gene lost 2 bases, with 11 bases spanning the gap. The CDR3, as DNA: TGTGCCAGCAGCCTCGGACTACTGAACTATGGCTACACCTTC. It translates to CASSLGLLNYGYTF.

The V gene is TRBV7-9, the J gene TRBJ1-2; D uncertain. This CDR3 has 16 residues. The V gene lost 5 bases and the J gene lost 2 bases, with 18 bases spanning the gap. Germline V lookup: CDR1 SEHNR, CDR2 FQNEAQ (reference sequence). The CDR3, as DNA: TGTGCCAGCAGCCGCGTGGCCGGAGAATCCAACTATGGCTACACCTTC. Translation: CASSRVAGESNYGYTF.

This sequence joins TRBV15 and TRBJ1-2; TRBD1 agrees at 8 bases. There are 15 residues in the CDR3. The ends lost 2 bases at V and 8 bases at J; junction bases unmatched: 10. The germline V gene encodes CDR1 LNHNV and CDR2 YYDKDF (reference sequence). In nucleotides, the CDR3 is TGTGCCACCAGCAGAAATTCCGGGACAGGCCGGGGCTACACCTTC. Translated: CATSRNSGTGRGYTF.

The chain joins TRBV9 to TRBJ2-3; TRBD2 matches 12 bases. Trimming took 4 bases from V and 2 from J; bases not matched to a gene: 8. The CDR3 covers 17 residues. Germline CDR1 and CDR2: SGDLS and YYNGEE. Here the CDR3 DNA reads TGTGCCAGCAGCTTAGGACTAGCGGGGTTCGTCACAGATACGCAGTATTTT. Translating it yields CASSLGLAGFVTDTQYF.

This clone was counted between two and nine times. The genes are TRBV28 and TRBJ1-2, with TRBD1 as a possible D gene (6 bases). The CDR3 extends over 13 amino acids. The germline CDR1 and CDR2 sequences are MDHEN and SYDVKM. The V and J ends lost 3 bases and 4 bases respectively, with 9 bases between them. The CDR3 DNA follows: TGTGCCAGCAGTTTTGGACAGCCCTATGGCTACACCTTC. It specifies CASSFGQPYGYTF.

The rearrangement joins TRBV2 to TRBJ2-5, with TRBD1 as a possible D gene (6 bases). Trimming left V 8 bases short and J 0 bases short, with 7 bases between. The CDR3 totals 12 residues. Germline CDR1 and CDR2: SNHLY and FYNNEI. CDR3 DNA sequence: TGTGCCAGCGGGGGCTACCAAGAGACCCAGTACTTC. This sequence encodes CASGGYQETQYF.

This chain uses TRBV11-2 with TRBJ2-7; 7 bases map to TRBD1. This CDR3 region has 14 residues. The V gene's germline CDR1 is SGHAT and CDR2 FQNNGV. V was pared by 3 bases and J by 2 bases, with 4 bases of the junction left unmatched. The CDR3 protein is CASSLRQGTYEQYV. As DNA, the CDR3 is TGTGCCAGCAGCTTGAGACAGGGAACCTACGAGCAGTACGTC.

The J gene is TRBJ2-7, the V gene TRBV28; the match to TRBD1 covers 11 bases. Germline V gene sequence: CDR1 MDHEN, CDR2 SYDVKM. After removal of 6 bases from V and 5 bases from J, the junction contained 9 bases not matched to a gene. This CDR3 region has 15 residues. In DNA, the CDR3 is TGTGCCAGCAGACCGGGACAGGGGGTTCCTCACGAGCAGTACGTC. It translates to CASRPGQGVPHEQYV.

This clone came up a few times. V and J are TRBV30 and TRBJ1-1; weak D call: TRBD1 (5 bases). V was pared by 4 bases and J by 6 bases, with 12 bases between. This CDR3 contains 12 residues. Germline assignment: CDR1 GTSNPN and CDR2 SVGIG (reference sequence). The CDR3 protein is CAWMGRNAEAFF. The CDR3 DNA is TGTGCCTGGATGGGGCGAAACGCTGAAGCTTTCTTT. The full variable domain, rest sourced from reference TRBV30 and TRBJ1-1, is SQTIHQWPATLVQPVGSPLSLECTVEGTSNPNLYWYRQAAGRGLQLLFYSVGIGQISSEVPQNLSASRPQDRQFILSSKKLLLSDSGFYLCAWMGRNAEAFFGQGTRLTVV.

The J gene is TRBJ1-6, the V gene TRBV18; D possibly corresponds to TRBD1 (5 bases). CDR3 length: 16 amino acids. CDR1 is KGHSH and CDR2 is LQKENI in the germline V gene. Trimming took 6 bases from V and 7 from J, leaving 19 bases between them. CDR3 DNA sequence: TGTGCCAGCTCTCCAACCTTCAGGGATAGGAATTCACCCCTCCACTTT. It is translated as CASSPTFRDRNSPLHF.

In this sample, this clone turned up once. V and J are TRBV4-2 and TRBJ2-3; 11 nucleotides agree with TRBD2. Germline assignment: CDR1 LGHNA and CDR2 YNFKEQ. There are 16 residues in the CDR3. J was trimmed by 0 bases and V by 4 bases; bases with no gene match: 3. CDR3 sequence: CASSRSGRVSTDTQYF. CDR3 nucleotide sequence: TGTGCCAGCAGCCGTAGCGGGAGGGTTAGCACAGATACGCAGTATTTT.

The chain is built from TRBV5-4 and TRBJ1-1, with D tentatively TRBD1 (6 bases). Germline CDR1 reads SGHNT; CDR2 reads YYREEE (reference sequence). The CDR3 extends over 18 amino acids. V lost 2 bases to trimming and J lost 1 base, with 21 bases between them. The CDR3 spells CASSFPGPGRGSNTEAFF. DNA of the CDR3: TGTGCCAGCAGCTTCCCCGGTCCGGGTAGGGGGTCGAACACTGAAGCTTTCTTT.

The rearrangement joins TRBV28 to TRBJ1-5, with 8 bases that match TRBD1. The CDR3 sequence is 15 residues long. CDR1 is MDHEN and CDR2 is SYDVKM in the germline V gene. V lost 4 bases to trimming and J lost 3 bases; unmatched junction nucleotides: 5. In DNA form, the CDR3 reads TGTGCCAGCAGTTCAGGACAGGGCGTCAATCAGCCCCAGCATTTT. This encodes CASSSGQGVNQPQHF.

This rearrangement joins TRBV11-3 to TRBJ1-1; a possible D gene is TRBD1 (5 bases). This CDR3 has 12 amino acids. Trimming removed 5 bases from V and 6 bases from J, with 10 bases in between. The germline V gene has CDR1 SGHNT and CDR2 YENEEA. CDR3 sequence (DNA): TGTGCCAGCAGCCAGGGTCAGCCTGAAGCTTTCTTT. Amino acid sequence: CASSQGQPEAFF.

The gene calls are TRBV6-4 and TRBJ2-7; 7 bases match TRBD1. CDR1 is MRHNA, CDR2 SNTAGT, per germline. V lost 4 bases and J lost 5; bases outside the gene matches: 11. The CDR3 extends over 15 amino acids. The DNA of the CDR3 is TGTGCCAGCAGTGCCCCTAAGATGCAGGGGGACGAGCAGTACGTC. Its translation: CASSAPKMQGDEQYV.

The CDR3, as DNA: TGTGCCAGCAGCCACATGGACAGGGCGCTATCCTACGAGCAGTACTTC. It translates to CASSHMDRALSYEQYF. The rearrangement links TRBV13 to TRBJ2-7, with 8 bases aligning to TRBD1. There are 16 residues in the CDR3. Per the germline V gene, CDR1 is PRHDT and CDR2 is FYEKMQ (reference sequence). V lost 5 bases to trimming and J lost 1 base; unmatched junction nucleotides: 10.

V usage is TRBV15 and J usage is TRBJ2-1, with TRBD2 matching over 8 bases. The CDR3 spans 16 residues. The junction had 7 bases not matched to a gene; V was cut back by 2 bases and J by 4 bases. The germline V gene has CDR1 LNHNV and CDR2 YYDKDF (reference sequence). The CDR3 loop is CATSRWSGSEYNEQFF. The CDR3 DNA sequence: TGTGCCACCAGCAGATGGAGCGGGAGTGAGTACAATGAGCAGTTCTTC.

V is TRBV12-3 or TRBV12-4 and J is TRBJ1-2; 7 positions agree with TRBD1. This CDR3 spans 12 amino acids. Losses at the gene ends were 4 bases for V and 7 bases for J; bases not matched to a gene: 3. The chain's CDR3 is CASSSGGRGYTF. CDR3 coding DNA: TGTGCCAGCAGTTCAGGGGGACGTGGCTACACCTTC.